This is a list of T cell receptor beta chains from one sample in a study of beta chain features in type 1 diabetes. Sequenced by immunoSEQ multiplex PCR; TCRdb stores in-frame clones only, minus some. The table lists around 430,000 clones, approximately 31% of them singletons. The sample consisted of naive CD4+ T cells from blood. Receptors were obtained from a young man in good health. The CDR3 runs from the conserved cysteine through the conserved F or W. A D gene is named only where the DNA matches it firmly. Size values are once, few and many counts, or a class for expanded clones, and some rows have none.

TRBV9	.	.	TRBJ2-1	TGTGCCAGCAGCTTCGTAGCGGACTCCTACAATGAGCAGTTCTTC	CASSFVADSYNEQFF
TRBV28	once	TRBD1	TRBJ2-7	TGTGCCAGCAGGGGGACGGGACAGGGGCACGAGCAGTACTTC	CASRGTGQGHEQYF
TRBV7-2	.	TRBD1	TRBJ1-1	TGTGCCAGCAGCTTGTTGATATCGACAGGGCGAGCTTTCTTT	CASSLLISTGRAFF
TRBV9	.	.	TRBJ2-3	TGTGCCAGCAGCGTAGACGTGGGGGGACATACGCAGTATTTT	CASSVDVGGHTQYF
TRBV4-2	.	.	TRBJ2-6	TGTGCCAGCAGCCAAGTGACGGGCCTTAGCTCTGGGGCCAACGTCCTGACTTTC	CASSQVTGLSSGANVLTF
TRBV19	few	TRBD2	TRBJ2-2	TGTGCCAGTAGTATTGGAAGCGGGGTTAACACCGGGGAGCTGTTTTTT	CASSIGSGVNTGELFF
TRBV5-6	few	.	TRBJ2-2	TGTGCCAGCAGCTTGGGCCAGGGAGCCGGGGAGCTGTTTTTT	CASSLGQGAGELFF
TRBV28	.	.	TRBJ2-6	TGTGCCAGCAGTTTGACAGTCCCCTCTGGGGCCAACGTCCTGACTTTC	CASSLTVPSGANVLTF
TRBV7-9	few	.	TRBJ1-2	TGTGCCAGCAGCAGCGGGTATGGCTACACCTTC	CASSSGYGYTF
TRBV14	.	.	TRBJ1-4	TGTGCCAGCAGCCAAGTGGGCATTATCAATGAAAAACTGTTTTTT	CASSQVGIINEKLFF
TRBV30	.	.	TRBJ1-2	TGTGCCTGGAGTGTGGGACTAGCATTAAGATATGGCTACACCTTC	CAWSVGLALRYGYTF
TRBV6-6	few	TRBD2	TRBJ2-7	TGTGCCAGCAGACCAGGAGCGGGAGGGCCGGGCTACGAGCAGTACTTC	CASRPGAGGPGYEQYF
TRBV30	.	.	TRBJ1-3	TGTGCCTGGAGTGTGCGGGTATCTGGAAACACCATATATTTT	CAWSVRVSGNTIYF
TRBV6-5	.	.	TRBJ1-3	TGTGCCAGCAGCCCTCCAGGGTTCTCGGGAAACACCATATATTTT	CASSPPGFSGNTIYF
TRBV28	.	.	TRBJ2-3	TGTGCCAGCAGTCTTCCGGGACACCGTCCCCAGTATTTT	CASSLPGHRPQYF
TRBV28	few	TRBD1	TRBJ1-2	TGTGCCAGCAGCCCTACCCGGGACAGGAAGTCCTATGGCTACACCTTC	CASSPTRDRKSYGYTF
TRBV7-2	few	.	TRBJ2-5	TGTGCCAGCAGCTTTTTGGCTGAGACCCAGTACTTC	CASSFLAETQYF
TRBV29-1	.	TRBD1	TRBJ2-1	TGCAGCGTCCAGGACAGGACCTTCTCCTACAATGAGCAGTTCTTC	CSVQDRTFSYNEQFF
TRBV2	.	TRBD1	TRBJ2-1	TGTGCCAGCAGGGTAACAGGGGTTCGTCAGTTCTTC	CASRVTGVRQFF
TRBV29-1	.	.	TRBJ1-4	TGCAGCGTGGGGGGCCCTAGAGAGGAAAAACTGTTTTTT	CSVGGPREEKLFF